Below, 2 T cell receptor beta chains from the same sample are listed, as sequenced in a study of blood T cells in healthy people across ages (dated by TCRdb to between 2014 and 2017). Library preparation employed 5' RACE. Sequencer: Illumina HiSeq 2500. A second PCR of about 6 to 11 cycles was performed with a sample-barcoded 5' primer and a J-beta primer mix. TCRdb ran its own pipeline on the public reads, namely fastp trimming at Q25 and MiXCR clone calling, and kept in-frame beta chains. Each entry is one CDR3 protein sequence, shown with its most common DNA and genes. The sample profile shows 2 million or so distinct CDR3 sequences; roughly 52% of them were found once. The top ten constitute roughly 2% of the sample. The sample was blood. The receptor set was obtained from a woman aged 35 to 49 in good health.

This clonotype showed up just once. The chain has TRBV5-1 and TRBJ1-1; TRBD1 is a possible D gene (5 bases). The CDR3 is made up of 13 amino acids. With 5 bases removed from V and 5 bases from J, the gap between germline ends came to 13 bases. Germline V gene sequence: CDR1 SGHRS, CDR2 YFSETQ. The CDR3 sequence: CASRRGGVTEAFF. The CDR3 DNA sequence: TGCGCCAGCAGGAGGGGAGGGGTTACTGAAGCTTTCTTT.

This clonotype was seen only a few times. This rearrangement joins TRBV11-2 to TRBJ2-1, with 8 nucleotides matching TRBD2. Germline lookup yields CDR1 SGHAT and CDR2 FQNNGV. With 6 bases clipped from V and 10 bases from J, the junction kept 17 bases outside the gene matches. This CDR3 spans 16 amino acids. In DNA, the CDR3 is TGTGCCAGCAGGAGCTCCGGGACTAGGACCCCATGGGAGCAGTTCTTC. This codes for CASRSSGTRTPWEQFF.